These T cell receptor beta chains were read from a single sample in a study of T cells after posttransplantation cyclophosphamide. Profiled with immunoSEQ multiplex PCR; TCRdb holds only in-frame clones, not every one. The repertoire includes about 21,000 clones, 80% to 90% of them detected once, and roughly 2% sits in the top ten. The source material was PBMCs, sampled roughly 49 weeks after allogeneic stem cell transplant with calcineurin inhibitor and methotrexate. The origin of the receptors is a female patient aged 30 to 45 who received an allogeneic stem cell transplant from an unrelated donor, was CMV-positive, and had acute and chronic GVHD. Some of these T cells may belong to the graft donor. Both conserved end residues are part of each CDR3. A row's size may be missing; if present it is once, few, many or a size class.

14	TRBV29-1	-	TRBJ2-3	CSVDGKGGTDTQYF
15	TRBV19	-	TRBJ1-2	CASKGPTGSNYGYTF
15	TRBV4-1	-	TRBJ1-4	CASSQVAGLNEKLFF
14	TRBV11-2	-	TRBJ1-2	CASSLSPTGYGYTF
12	TRBV29-1	-	TRBJ2-3	CSVGGSTDTQYF
16	TRBV6-4	-	TRBJ1-1	CASSERGGIGSAEAFF
10	TRBV2	-	TRBJ2-5	CAIQRETQYF
16	TRBV15	once	TRBJ1-1	CATSRERPGTGDEAFF
14	TRBV6-5	once	TRBJ1-1	CASSYTDRHTEAFF
15	TRBV7-2	-	TRBJ2-3	CASTASGRAADTQYF
17	TRBV4-1	-	TRBJ1-1	CASSHRTGNLMNTEAFF
13	TRBV27	-	-	CASSYGQGYEQYF
13	TRBV11-2	-	TRBJ2-5	CASTSKRGGTQYF
15	TRBV6-1	-	TRBJ2-2	CASRRQGPNTGELFF
14	TRBV30	-	TRBJ2-1	CAWSWDSSYNEQFF
14	TRBV19	-	TRBJ1-2	CASSQHTTNYGYTF
12	TRBV6-1	-	TRBJ1-1	CASTTGYTEAFF
9	TRBV7-2	once	TRBJ1-1	CASSSMGAF
13	TRBV7-9	-	TRBJ2-3	CASPAGETDTQYF
15	TRBV10-3	-	TRBJ2-5	CAISKRAGGQETQYF
13	TRBV4-1	-	TRBJ1-1	CASSQLAETEAFF
14	TRBV7-9	-	TRBJ1-1	CASSPKGAGTEAFF
15	TRBV7-9	once	TRBJ2-1	CASSQGAISYNEQFF
14	TRBV5-1	-	TRBJ1-2	CASSLGQVTDGYTF
16	TRBV15	-	TRBJ2-2	CATSVLAGGPNGELFF
15	TRBV9	-	TRBJ2-5	CASGLSGAFGETQYF
13	TRBV28	few	TRBJ1-3	CASQGQGRDTIYF
15	TRBV18	-	TRBJ1-1	CASSPGRGGNTEAFF
16	TRBV30	-	TRBJ2-5	CAWSARRRLAGLPQYF
13	TRBV7-2	once	TRBJ1-1	CASSRTANTEAFF
11	TRBV7-9	few	TRBJ1-3	CASSFPDTIYF
16	TRBV18	-	TRBJ1-1	CASSPYSPGGYTEAFF
14	TRBV5-5	-	TRBJ2-7	CASSLASGAYEQYF
16	TRBV30	-	TRBJ1-2	CAWSDLDPRRSYGYTF
16	TRBV27	-	TRBJ1-5	CASSRGQGRGNQPQHF
17	TRBV7-2	-	TRBJ2-5	CASSLGTSGLSGETQYF
15	TRBV6-5	-	TRBJ2-7	CASSYSAGVSYEQYF
12	TRBV10-3	-	TRBJ2-7	CAISVEGNEQYF
13	TRBV27	-	TRBJ2-1	CASSRLGWHEQFF
18	TRBV2	-	TRBJ1-5	CASKPGPQSRVEAQPQHF
15	TRBV5-1	-	TRBJ2-3	CASSGDSLSTDTQYF
13	TRBV10-3	-	TRBJ2-7	CAISAGTLYEQYF
17	TRBV27	-	TRBJ2-3	CASRLSPGRGGTDTQYF
14	TRBV15	-	TRBJ1-4	CATSRAPTNEKLFF
15	TRBV18	once	TRBJ1-1	CASSRGQGVSTEAFF
12	TRBV29-1	-	TRBJ1-2	CSSQTTGSAYTF
19	TRBV4-3	-	TRBJ2-3	CASSHPPIASGSGSDTQYF
15	TRBV7-8	-	TRBJ1-1	CASSLDEGGNTEAFF
11	TRBV10-3	-	TRBJ1-1	CAITQKGEAFF
15	TRBV11-2	-	TRBJ1-3	CASLDRRVSGNAIYF
13	TRBV7-7	-	TRBJ2-3	CASSTTGADTQYF
18	TRBV7-8	-	TRBJ2-1	CASSAGQGVVDSYNEQFF